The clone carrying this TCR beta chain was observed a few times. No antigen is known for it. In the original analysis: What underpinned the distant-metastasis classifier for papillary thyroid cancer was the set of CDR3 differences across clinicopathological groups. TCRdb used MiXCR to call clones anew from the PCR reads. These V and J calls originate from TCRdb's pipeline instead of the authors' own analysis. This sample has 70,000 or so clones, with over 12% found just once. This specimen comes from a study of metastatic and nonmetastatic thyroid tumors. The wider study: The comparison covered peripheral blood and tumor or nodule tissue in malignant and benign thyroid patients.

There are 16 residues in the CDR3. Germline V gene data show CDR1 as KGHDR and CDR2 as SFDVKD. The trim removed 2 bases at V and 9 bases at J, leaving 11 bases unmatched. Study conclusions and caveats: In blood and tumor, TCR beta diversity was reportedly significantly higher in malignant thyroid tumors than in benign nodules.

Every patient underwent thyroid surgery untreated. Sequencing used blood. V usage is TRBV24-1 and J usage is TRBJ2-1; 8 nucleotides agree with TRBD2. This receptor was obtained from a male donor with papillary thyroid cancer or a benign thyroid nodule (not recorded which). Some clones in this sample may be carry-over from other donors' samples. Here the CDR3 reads CATSDSVGLAGSEQFF. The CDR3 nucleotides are TGTGCCACCAGTGATTCTGTGGGTCTAGCGGGTTCTGAGCAGTTCTTC.